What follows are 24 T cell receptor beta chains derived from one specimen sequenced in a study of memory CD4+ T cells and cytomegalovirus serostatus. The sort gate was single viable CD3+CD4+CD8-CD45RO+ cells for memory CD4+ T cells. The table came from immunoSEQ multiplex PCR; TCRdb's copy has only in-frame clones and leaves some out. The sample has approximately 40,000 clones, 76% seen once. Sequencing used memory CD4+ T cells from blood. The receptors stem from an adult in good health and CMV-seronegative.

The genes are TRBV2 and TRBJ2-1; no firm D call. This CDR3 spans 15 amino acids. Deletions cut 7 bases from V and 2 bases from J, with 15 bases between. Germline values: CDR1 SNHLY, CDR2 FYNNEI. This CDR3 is CASTAGNGAYNEQFF. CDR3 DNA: TGTGCCAGCACCGCTGGGAATGGGGCCTACAATGAGCAGTTCTTC.

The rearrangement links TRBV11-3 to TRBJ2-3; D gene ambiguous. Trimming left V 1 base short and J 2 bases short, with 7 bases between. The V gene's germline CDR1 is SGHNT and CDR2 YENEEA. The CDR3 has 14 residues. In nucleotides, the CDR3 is TGTGCCAGCAGCTTAGGACGGCACACAGATACGCAGTATTTT. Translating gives CASSLGRHTDTQYF. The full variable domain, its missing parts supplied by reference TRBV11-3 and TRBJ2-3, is EAGVVQSPRYKIIEKKQPVAFWCNPISGHNTLYWYLQNLGQGPELLIRYENEEAVDDSQLPKDRFSAERLKGVDSTLKIQPAELGDSAVYLCASSLGRHTDTQYFGPGTRLTVL.

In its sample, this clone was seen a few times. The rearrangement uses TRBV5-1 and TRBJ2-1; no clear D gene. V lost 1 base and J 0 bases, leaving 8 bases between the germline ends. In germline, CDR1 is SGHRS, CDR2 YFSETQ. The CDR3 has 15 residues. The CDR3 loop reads CASSLLGNSYNEQFF. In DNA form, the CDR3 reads TGCGCCAGCAGCTTGTTGGGGAACTCCTACAATGAGCAGTTCTTC.

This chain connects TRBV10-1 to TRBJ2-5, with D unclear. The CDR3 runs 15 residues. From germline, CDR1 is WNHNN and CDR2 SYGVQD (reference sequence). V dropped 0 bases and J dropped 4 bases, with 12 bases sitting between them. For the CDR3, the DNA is TGCGCCAGCAGTGAGTCGACTGCAGGAGTAGAGACCCAGTACTTC. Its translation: CASSESTAGVETQYF.

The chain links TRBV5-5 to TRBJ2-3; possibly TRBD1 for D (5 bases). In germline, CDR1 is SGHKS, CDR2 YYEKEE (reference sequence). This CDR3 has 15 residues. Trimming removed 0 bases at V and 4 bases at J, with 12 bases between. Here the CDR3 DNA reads TGTGCCAGCAGCTTGGCCATCAGGGAACCAGATACGCAGTATTTT. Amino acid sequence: CASSLAIREPDTQYF. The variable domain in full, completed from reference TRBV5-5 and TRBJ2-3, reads DAGVTQSPTHLIKTRGQQVTLRCSPISGHKSVSWYQQVLGQGPQFIFQYYEKEERGRGNFPDRFSARQFPNYSSELNVNALLLGDSALYLCASSLAIREPDTQYFGPGTRLTVL.

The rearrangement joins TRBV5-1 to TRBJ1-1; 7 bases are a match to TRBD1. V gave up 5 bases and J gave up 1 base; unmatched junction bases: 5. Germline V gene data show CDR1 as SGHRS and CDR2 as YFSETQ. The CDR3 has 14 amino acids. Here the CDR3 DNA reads TGCGCCAGCAGACAGGGGAGTGGGAACACTGAAGCTTTCTTT. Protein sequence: CASRQGSGNTEAFF.

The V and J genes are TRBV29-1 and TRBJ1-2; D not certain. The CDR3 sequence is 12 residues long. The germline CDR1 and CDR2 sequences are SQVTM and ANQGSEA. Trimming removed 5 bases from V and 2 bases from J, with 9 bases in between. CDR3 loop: CSVLSPNYGYTF. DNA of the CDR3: TGCAGCGTTCTATCCCCGAACTATGGCTACACCTTC.

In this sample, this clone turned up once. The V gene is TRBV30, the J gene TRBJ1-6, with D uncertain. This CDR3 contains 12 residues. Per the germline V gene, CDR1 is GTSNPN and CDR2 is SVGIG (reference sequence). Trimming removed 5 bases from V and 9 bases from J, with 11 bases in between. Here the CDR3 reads CAWSLRVSPLHF. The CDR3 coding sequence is TGTGCCTGGTCACTTCGAGTTTCACCCCTCCACTTT.

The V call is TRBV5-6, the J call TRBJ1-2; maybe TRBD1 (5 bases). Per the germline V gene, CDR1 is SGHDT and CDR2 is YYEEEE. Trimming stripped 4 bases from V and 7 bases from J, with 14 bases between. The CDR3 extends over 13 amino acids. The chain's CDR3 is CASSPREVSGYTF. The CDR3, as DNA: TGTGCCAGCAGCCCCAGGGAGGTCTCTGGCTACACCTTC. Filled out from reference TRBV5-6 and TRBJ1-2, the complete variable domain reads DAGVTQSPTHLIKTRGQQVTLRCSPKSGHDTVSWYQQALGQGPQFIFQYYEEEERQRGNFPDRFSGHQFPNYSSELNVNALLLGDSALYLCASSPREVSGYTFGSGTRLTVV.

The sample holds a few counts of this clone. CDR3 in amino acids: CASSSGTPNSPLHF. In DNA form, the CDR3 reads TGTGCCAGCAGCTCGGGGACCCCAAATTCACCCCTCCACTTT. The rearrangement uses TRBV4-2 and TRBJ1-6; D might be TRBD1 (5 bases). Germline V gives CDR1 LGHNA, CDR2 YNFKEQ. This CDR3 has 14 amino acids. Trimming shortened V by 5 bases and J by 7 bases, and 12 bases separated the two germline ends.

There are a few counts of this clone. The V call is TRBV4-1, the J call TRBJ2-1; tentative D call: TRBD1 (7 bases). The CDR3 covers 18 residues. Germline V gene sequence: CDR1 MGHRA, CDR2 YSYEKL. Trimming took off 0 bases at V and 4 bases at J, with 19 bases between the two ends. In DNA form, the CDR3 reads TGCGCCAGCAGCCAAGAATTAATCGGGCAGGGGGGATACAATGAGCAGTTCTTC. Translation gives CASSQELIGQGGYNEQFF.

CDR3 DNA: TGTGCCACCGTGACTCGGGACCCCACTTTAGAGACCCAGTACTTC. Translated, it gives CATVTRDPTLETQYF. V usage is TRBV7-9 and J usage is TRBJ2-5; D is possibly TRBD1 or TRBD2 (5 bases each). The CDR3 has 15 amino acids. Germline-derived CDR1 and CDR2 are SEHNR and FQNEAQ (reference sequence). V dropped 10 bases and J dropped 4 bases, with 22 bases sitting between them.

CDR3 residues: CASSVGYSGELFF. The CDR3 DNA follows: TGTGCCAGCAGCGTAGGCTACAGCGGGGAGCTGTTTTTT. V gene TRBV9 combines with J gene TRBJ2-2; D call uncertain. The germline V and J ends were trimmed by 0 bases and 7 bases, with 7 bases remaining between them. CDR3 size: 13 residues. The germline CDR1 and CDR2 sequences are SGDLS and YYNGEE.

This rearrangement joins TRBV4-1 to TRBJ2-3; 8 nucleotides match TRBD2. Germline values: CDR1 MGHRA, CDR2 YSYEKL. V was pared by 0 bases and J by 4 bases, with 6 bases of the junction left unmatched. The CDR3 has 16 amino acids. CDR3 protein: CASSQDRLASADTQYF. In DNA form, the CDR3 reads TGCGCCAGCAGCCAAGATAGACTAGCGAGTGCAGATACGCAGTATTTT.

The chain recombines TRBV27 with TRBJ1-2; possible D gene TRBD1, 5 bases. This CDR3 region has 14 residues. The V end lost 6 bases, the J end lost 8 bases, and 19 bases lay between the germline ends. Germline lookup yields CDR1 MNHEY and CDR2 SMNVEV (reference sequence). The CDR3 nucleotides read TGTGCCAGCAGCCCTAGGGAGGGGCCCTACGGCTACACCTTC. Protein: CASSPREGPYGYTF.

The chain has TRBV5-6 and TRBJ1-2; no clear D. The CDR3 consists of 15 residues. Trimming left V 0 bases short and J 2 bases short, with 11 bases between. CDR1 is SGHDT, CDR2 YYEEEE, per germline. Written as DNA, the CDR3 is TGTGCCAGCAGCTTGGCTGTTGGGGTAAACTATGGCTACACCTTC. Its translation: CASSLAVGVNYGYTF.

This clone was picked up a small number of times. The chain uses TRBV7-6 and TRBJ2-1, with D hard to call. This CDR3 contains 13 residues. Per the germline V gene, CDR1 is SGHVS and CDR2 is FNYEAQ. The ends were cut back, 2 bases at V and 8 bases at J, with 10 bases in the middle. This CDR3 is CASSLTHGHEQFF. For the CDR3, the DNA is TGTGCCAGCAGCTTAACTCACGGGCATGAGCAGTTCTTC.

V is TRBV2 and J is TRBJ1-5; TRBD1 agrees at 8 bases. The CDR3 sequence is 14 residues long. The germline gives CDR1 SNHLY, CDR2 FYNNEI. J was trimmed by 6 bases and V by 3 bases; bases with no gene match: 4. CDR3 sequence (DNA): TGTGCCAGCAGTGAGTCAGGGGGCTTTCAGCCCCAGCATTTT. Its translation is CASSESGGFQPQHF.

This CDR3 is CSALSSYGYTF. The CDR3 DNA reads TGCAGCGCCCTCTCCAGCTATGGCTACACCTTC. V and J are TRBV29-1 and TRBJ1-2; D gene ambiguous. The germline CDR1 and CDR2 sequences are SQVTM and ANQGSEA. V lost 7 bases and J lost 4, with 10 bases in between. This CDR3 is 11 amino acids long.

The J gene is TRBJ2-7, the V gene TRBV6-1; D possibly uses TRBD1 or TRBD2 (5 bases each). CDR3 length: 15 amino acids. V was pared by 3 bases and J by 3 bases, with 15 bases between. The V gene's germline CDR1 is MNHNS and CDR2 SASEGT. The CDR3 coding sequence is TGTGCCAGCAGTGATTCCCTGCAGGGACGCTACGAGCAGTACTTC. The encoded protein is CASSDSLQGRYEQYF.

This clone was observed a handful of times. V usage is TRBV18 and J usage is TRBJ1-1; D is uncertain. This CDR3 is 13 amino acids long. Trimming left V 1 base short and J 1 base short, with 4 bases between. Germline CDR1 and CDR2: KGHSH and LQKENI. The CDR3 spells CASSPQGNTEAFF. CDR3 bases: TGTGCCAGCTCACCACAAGGGAACACTGAAGCTTTCTTT.

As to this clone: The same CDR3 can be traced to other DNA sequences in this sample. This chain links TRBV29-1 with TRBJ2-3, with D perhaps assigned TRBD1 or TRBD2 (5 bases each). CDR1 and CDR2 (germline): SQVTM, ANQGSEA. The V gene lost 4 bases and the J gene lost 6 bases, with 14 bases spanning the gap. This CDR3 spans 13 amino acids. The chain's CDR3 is CSVVRRGADTQYF. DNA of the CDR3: TGCAGCGTTGTGCGACGAGGGGCGGATACGCAGTATTTT.

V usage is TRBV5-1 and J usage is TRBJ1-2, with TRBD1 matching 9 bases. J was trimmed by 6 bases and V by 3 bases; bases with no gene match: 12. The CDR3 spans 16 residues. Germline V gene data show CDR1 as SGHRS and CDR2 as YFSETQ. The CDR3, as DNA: TGCGCCAGCAGCTCCTGGGCGGGACAGGGTTTGGATGGCTACACCTTC. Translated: CASSSWAGQGLDGYTF.

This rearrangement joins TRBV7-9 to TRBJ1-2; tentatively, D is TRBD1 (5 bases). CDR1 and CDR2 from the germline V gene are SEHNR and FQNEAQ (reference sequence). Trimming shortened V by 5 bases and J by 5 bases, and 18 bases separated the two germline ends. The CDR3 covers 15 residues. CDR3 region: CASSPLRVLGYGYTF. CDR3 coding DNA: TGTGCCAGCAGCCCTCTCAGGGTCCTCGGATATGGCTACACCTTC.